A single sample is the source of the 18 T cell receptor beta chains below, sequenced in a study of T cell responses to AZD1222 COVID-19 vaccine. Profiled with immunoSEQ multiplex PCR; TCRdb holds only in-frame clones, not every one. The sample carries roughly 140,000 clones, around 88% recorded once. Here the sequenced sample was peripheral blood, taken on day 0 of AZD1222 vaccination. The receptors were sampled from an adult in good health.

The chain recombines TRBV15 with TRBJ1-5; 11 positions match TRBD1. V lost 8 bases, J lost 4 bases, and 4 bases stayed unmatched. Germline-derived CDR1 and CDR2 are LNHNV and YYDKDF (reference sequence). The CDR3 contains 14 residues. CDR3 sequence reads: CATGDRGYNQPQHF. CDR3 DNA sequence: TGTGCCACCGGGGACAGGGGGTATAATCAGCCCCAGCATTTT. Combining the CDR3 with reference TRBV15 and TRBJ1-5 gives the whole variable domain DAMVIQNPRYQVTQFGKPVTLSCSQTLNHNVMYWYQQKSSQAPKLLFHYYDKDFNNEADTPDNFQSRRPNTSFCFLDIRSPGLGDTAMYLCATGDRGYNQPQHFGDGTRLSIL.

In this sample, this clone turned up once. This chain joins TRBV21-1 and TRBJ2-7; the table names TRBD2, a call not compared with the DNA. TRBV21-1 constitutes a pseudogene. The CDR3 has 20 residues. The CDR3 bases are TGTGCCAGCACGCACCCGGAGGGACAGGGAACTAGCGGGAGCCCCTACGAGCAGTACTTC. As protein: CASTHPEGQGTSGSPYEQYF.

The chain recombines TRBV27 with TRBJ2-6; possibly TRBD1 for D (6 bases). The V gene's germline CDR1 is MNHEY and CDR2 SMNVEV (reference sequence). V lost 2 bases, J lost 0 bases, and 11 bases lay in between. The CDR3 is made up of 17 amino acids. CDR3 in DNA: TGTGCCAGCAGTTTAACAGGGCCCTTCTCTGGGGCCAACGTCCTGACTTTC. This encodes CASSLTGPFSGANVLTF.

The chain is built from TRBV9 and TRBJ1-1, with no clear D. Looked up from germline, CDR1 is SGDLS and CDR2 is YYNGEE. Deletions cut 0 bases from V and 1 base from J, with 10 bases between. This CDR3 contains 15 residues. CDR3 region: CASSVAQAGNTEAFF. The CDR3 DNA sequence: TGTGCCAGCAGCGTAGCTCAGGCTGGGAACACTGAAGCTTTCTTT.

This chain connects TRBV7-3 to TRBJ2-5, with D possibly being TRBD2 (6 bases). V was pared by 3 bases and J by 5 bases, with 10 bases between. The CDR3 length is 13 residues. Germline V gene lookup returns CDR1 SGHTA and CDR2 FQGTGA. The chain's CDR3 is CASSLGLSETQYF. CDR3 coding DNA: TGTGCCAGCAGCTTGGGACTTTCGGAGACCCAGTACTTC.

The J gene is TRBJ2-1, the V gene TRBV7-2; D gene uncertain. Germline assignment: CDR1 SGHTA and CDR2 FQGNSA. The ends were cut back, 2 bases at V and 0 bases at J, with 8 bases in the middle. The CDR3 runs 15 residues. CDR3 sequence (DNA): TGTGCCAGCAGCTTATCACACAGCTCCTACAATGAGCAGTTCTTC. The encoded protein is CASSLSHSSYNEQFF.

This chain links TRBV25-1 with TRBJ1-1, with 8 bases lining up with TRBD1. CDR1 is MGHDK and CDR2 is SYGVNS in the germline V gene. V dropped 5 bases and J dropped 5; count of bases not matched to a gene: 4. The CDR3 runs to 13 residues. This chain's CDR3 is CASSSRQGTEAFF. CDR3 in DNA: TGTGCCAGCAGTTCCCGACAGGGGACTGAAGCTTTCTTT. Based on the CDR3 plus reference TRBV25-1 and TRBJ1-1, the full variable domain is EADIYQTPRYLVIGTGKKITLECSQTMGHDKMYWYQQDPGMELHLIHYSYGVNSTEKGDLSSESTVSRIRTEHFPLTLESARPSHTSQYLCASSSRQGTEAFFGQGTRLTVV.

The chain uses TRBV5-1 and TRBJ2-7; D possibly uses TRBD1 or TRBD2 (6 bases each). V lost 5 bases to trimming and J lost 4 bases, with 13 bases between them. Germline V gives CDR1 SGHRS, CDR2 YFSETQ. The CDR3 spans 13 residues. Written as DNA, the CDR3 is TGCGCCAGCAGGTGGGGGGCTGCGTACGAGCAGTACTTC. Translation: CASRWGAAYEQYF. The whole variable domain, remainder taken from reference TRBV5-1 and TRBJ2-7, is KAGVTQTPRYLIKTRGQQVTLSCSPISGHRSVSWYQQTPGQGLQFLFEYFSETQRNKGNFPGRFSGRQFSNSRSEMNVSTLELGDSALYLCASRWGAAYEQYFGPGTRLTVT.

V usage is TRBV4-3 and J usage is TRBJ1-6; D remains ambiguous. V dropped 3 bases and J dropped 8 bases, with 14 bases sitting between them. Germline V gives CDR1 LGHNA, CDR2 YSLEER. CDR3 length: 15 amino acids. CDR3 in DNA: TGCGCCAGCAGCCAGGGAACACATATCGATTCACCCCTCCACTTT. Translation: CASSQGTHIDSPLHF.

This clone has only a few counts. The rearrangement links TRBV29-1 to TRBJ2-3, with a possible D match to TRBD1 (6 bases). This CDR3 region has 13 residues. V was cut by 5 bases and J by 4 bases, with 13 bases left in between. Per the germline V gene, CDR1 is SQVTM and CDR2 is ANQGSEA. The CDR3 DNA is TGCAGCGTTTCTCCCTCAGGGGCAGATACGCAGTATTTT. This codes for CSVSPSGADTQYF.

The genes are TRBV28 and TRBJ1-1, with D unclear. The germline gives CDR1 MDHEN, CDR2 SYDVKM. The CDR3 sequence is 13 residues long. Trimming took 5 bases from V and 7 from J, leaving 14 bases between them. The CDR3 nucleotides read TGTGCCAGCAGTCTCCTCCGGGCGTATGAAGCTTTCTTT. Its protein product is CASSLLRAYEAFF.

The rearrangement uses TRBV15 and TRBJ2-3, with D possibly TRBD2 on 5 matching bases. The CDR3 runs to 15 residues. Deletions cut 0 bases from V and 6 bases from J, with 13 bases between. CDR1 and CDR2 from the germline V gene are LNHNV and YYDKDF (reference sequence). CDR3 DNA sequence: TGTGCCACCAGCAGAGATCTGGCGGGCGCGGATACGCAGTATTTT. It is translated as CATSRDLAGADTQYF.

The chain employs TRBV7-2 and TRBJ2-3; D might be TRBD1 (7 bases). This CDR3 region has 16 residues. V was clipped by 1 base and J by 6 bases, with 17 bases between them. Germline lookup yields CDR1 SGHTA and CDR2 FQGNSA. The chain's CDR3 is CASSLGPGGPGDTQYF. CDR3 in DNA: TGTGCCAGCAGCTTAGGGCCAGGGGGGCCGGGCGATACGCAGTATTTT.

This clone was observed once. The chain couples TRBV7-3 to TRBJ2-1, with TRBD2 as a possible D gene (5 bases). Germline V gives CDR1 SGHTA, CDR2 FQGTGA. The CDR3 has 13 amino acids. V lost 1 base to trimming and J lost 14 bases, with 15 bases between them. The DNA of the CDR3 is TGTGCCAGCAGCTTAATTTGGGCGGAGCGGAAGTTCTTC. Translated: CASSLIWAERKFF.

CDR3 protein: CASSDDGFDGYTF. The CDR3 nucleotides are TGTGCCAGCAGTGACGACGGGTTCGACGGCTACACCTTC. The chain uses TRBV6-4 and TRBJ1-2, with D unclear. V was clipped by 2 bases and J by 8 bases, with 12 bases between them. This CDR3 is built from 13 residues. Germline V gene data show CDR1 as MRHNA and CDR2 as SNTAGT.

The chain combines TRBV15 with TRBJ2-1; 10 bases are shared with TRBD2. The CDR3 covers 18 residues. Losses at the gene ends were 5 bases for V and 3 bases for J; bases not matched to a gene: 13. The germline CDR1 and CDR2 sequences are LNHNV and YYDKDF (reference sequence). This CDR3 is CATSGGNLAGGFYNEQFF. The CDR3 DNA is TGTGCCACCAGCGGGGGAAACTTAGCGGGAGGTTTCTACAATGAGCAGTTCTTC.

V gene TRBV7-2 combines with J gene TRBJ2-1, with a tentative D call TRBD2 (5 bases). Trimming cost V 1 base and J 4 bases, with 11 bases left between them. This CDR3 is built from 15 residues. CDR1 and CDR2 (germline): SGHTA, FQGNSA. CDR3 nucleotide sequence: TGTGCCAGCAGCTTAGGGCCGGGGAATTACAATGAGCAGTTCTTC. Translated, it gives CASSLGPGNYNEQFF.

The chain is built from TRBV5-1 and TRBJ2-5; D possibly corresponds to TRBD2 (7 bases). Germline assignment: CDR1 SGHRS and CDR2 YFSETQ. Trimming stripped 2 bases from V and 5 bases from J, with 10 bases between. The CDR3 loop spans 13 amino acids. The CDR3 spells CASSFRGGETQYF. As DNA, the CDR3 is TGCGCCAGCAGCTTTAGGGGGGGGGAGACCCAGTACTTC.